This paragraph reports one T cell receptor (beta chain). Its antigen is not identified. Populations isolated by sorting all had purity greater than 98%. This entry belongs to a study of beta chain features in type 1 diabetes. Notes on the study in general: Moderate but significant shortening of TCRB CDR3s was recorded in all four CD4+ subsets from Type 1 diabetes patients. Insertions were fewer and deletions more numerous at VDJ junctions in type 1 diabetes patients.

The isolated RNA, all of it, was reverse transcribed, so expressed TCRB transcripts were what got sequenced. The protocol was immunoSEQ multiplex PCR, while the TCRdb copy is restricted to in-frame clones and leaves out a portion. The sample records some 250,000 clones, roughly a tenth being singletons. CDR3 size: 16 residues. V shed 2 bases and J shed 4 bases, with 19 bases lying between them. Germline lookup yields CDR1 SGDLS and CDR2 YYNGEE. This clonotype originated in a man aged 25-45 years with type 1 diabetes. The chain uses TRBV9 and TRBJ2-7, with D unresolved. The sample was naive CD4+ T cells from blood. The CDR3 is CASSVGSWQAEYEQYF. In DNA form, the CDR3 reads TGTGCCAGCAGCGTCGGAAGTTGGCAGGCCGAATACGAGCAGTACTTC.